This paragraph reports one T cell receptor beta chain. The junction had 10 bases not matched to a gene; V was cut back by 4 bases and J by 0 bases. Looked up from germline, CDR1 is SGHNT and CDR2 is YYREEE (reference sequence). This CDR3 has 16 amino acids. The assay was immunoSEQ multiplex PCR, and TCRdb's table has in-frame clones only and misses some. The table shows approximately 100,000 clones, with around 88% occurring only once. These data come from a study of cytomegalovirus exposure and HLA in healthy donors. Sequencing input: PBMCs. The receptor was isolated from a woman in her 30s in good health and CMV-seronegative. This chain joins TRBV5-4 and TRBJ2-7, with 7 bases matching TRBD1. The DNA for the CDR3 is TGTGCCAGCAGCAGGCGACGGACAGGTGACTCCTACGAGCAGTACTTC. Its translation: CASSRRRTGDSYEQYF.